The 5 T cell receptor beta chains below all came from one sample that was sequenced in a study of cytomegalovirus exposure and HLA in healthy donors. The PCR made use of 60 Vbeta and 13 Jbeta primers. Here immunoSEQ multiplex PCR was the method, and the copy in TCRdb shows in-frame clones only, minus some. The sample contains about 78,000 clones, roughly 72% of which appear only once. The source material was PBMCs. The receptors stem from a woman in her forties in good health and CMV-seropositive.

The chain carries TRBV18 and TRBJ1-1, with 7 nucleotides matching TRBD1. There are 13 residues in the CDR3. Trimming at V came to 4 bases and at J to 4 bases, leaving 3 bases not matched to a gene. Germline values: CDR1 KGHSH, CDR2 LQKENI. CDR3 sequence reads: CASSLGQSTEAFF. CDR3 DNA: TGTGCCAGCTCACTGGGACAGAGCACTGAAGCTTTCTTT.

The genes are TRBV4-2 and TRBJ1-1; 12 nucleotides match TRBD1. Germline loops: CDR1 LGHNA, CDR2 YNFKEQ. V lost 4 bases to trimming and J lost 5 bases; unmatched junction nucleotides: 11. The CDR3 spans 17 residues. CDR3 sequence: CASSPRAGTGGETEAFF. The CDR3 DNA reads TGTGCCAGCAGCCCCCGGGCCGGGACAGGGGGCGAGACTGAAGCTTTCTTT.

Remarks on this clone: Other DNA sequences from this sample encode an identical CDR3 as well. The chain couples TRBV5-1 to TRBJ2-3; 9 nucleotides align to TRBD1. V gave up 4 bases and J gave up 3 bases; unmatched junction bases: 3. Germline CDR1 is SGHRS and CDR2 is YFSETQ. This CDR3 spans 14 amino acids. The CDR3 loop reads CASSLDRGTDTQYF. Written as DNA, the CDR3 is TGCGCCAGCAGCCTGGACAGGGGAACAGATACGCAGTATTTT.

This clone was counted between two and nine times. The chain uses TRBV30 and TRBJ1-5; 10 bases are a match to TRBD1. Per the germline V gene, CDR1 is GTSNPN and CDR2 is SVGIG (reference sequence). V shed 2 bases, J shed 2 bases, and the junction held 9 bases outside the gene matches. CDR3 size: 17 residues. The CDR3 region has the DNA TGTGCCTGGAGTTCCGGACAGGGGGTAATGGGCAATCAGCCCCAGCATTTT. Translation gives CAWSSGQGVMGNQPQHF.

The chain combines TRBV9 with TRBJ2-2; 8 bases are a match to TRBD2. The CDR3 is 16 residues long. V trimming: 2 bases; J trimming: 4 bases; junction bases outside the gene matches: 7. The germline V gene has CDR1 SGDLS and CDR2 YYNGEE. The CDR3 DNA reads TGTGCCAGCAGCGTCGACGGGGGGGCGAGCACCGGGGAGCTGTTTTTT. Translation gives CASSVDGGASTGELFF.